Presented here are 13 T cell receptor beta chains from one specimen sequenced in a study of identical twins. TCRdb analysed the 5' RACE reads with MiXCR anew, one entry per CDR3 protein. The table has 700,000 to 950,000 distinct CDR3 sequences, roughly an eighth seen once. The same data also contributed to another study, on yellow fever vaccine responses in identical twins.

Material for sequencing was PBMCs. The receptors shown here come from a woman aged 18-29 years in good health.

The chain carries TRBV11-2 and TRBJ2-1; no definite D call. V was cut by 2 bases and J by 4 bases, with 9 bases left in between. Looked up from germline, CDR1 is SGHAT and CDR2 is FQNNGV. The CDR3 runs to 14 residues. The CDR3 DNA follows: TGTGCCAGCAGCTTACTGGTACGATACAATGAGCAGTTCTTC. It translates to CASSLLVRYNEQFF.

CDR3 region: CASSLVRAKGTEAFF. The CDR3 DNA sequence: TGTGCCAGCAGTTTAGTGAGGGCAAAGGGGACGGAAGCTTTCTTT. J is TRBJ1-1 and V is TRBV27, with D perhaps TRBD1 (5 bases). Germline CDR1 reads MNHEY; CDR2 reads SMNVEV (reference sequence). The CDR3 loop spans 15 amino acids. Trimming pared 2 bases from V and 8 bases from J, leaving 18 bases between.

This clonotype was recorded a few times. V gene TRBV7-9 combines with J gene TRBJ2-3; 9 positions match TRBD2. V was pared by 1 base and J by 2 bases, with 4 bases of the junction left unmatched. The length of the CDR3 is 16 residues. From germline, CDR1 is SEHNR and CDR2 FQNEAQ (reference sequence). CDR3 DNA: TGTGCCAGCAGCTTAGTAAGCGGGGGGCCCACAGATACGCAGTATTTT. This codes for CASSLVSGGPTDTQYF.

The V gene is TRBV29-1, the J gene TRBJ1-2, with TRBD1 matching 9 bases. This CDR3 is 15 amino acids long. Germline CDR1 reads SQVTM; CDR2 reads ANQGSEA. After removal of 1 base from V and 2 bases from J, the junction contained 5 bases not matched to a gene. This CDR3 reads CSVEGTGVTNYGYTF. The CDR3 DNA reads TGCAGCGTTGAAGGGACAGGGGTTACAAACTATGGCTACACCTTC.

This chain uses TRBV11-3 with TRBJ2-1; TRBD2 aligns across 9 bases. V shed 1 base and J 8 bases; nucleotides not matched to a gene: 9. Germline V lookup: CDR1 SGHNT, CDR2 YENEEA. The CDR3 extends over 16 amino acids. The CDR3 protein is CASSLGALAGKDEQFF. As DNA, the CDR3 is TGTGCCAGCAGCTTAGGGGCTCTAGCGGGAAAGGATGAGCAGTTCTTC.

This clonotype occurred a few times. The rearrangement links TRBV6-1 to TRBJ2-2; perhaps TRBD1 as D (6 bases). Germline CDR1 MNHNS, CDR2 SASEGT. CDR3 length equals 14 residues. Trimming shortened V by 7 bases and J by 0 bases, and 9 bases separated the two germline ends. The CDR3 spells CASNDRSNTGELFF. The CDR3 region has the DNA TGTGCCAGCAACGACAGGTCGAACACCGGGGAGCTGTTTTTT.

This chain links TRBV5-1 with TRBJ2-2; no firm D call. This CDR3 has 13 amino acids. V gave up 0 bases and J gave up 6 bases, with 6 bases separating them. Germline V gene sequence: CDR1 SGHRS, CDR2 YFSETQ. The CDR3 DNA is TGCGCCAGCAGCTTGGCCCATGCCGGGGAGCTGTTTTTT. Its protein is CASSLAHAGELFF. Full variable domain (missing parts from reference TRBV5-1 and TRBJ2-2): KAGVTQTPRYLIKTRGQQVTLSCSPISGHRSVSWYQQTPGQGLQFLFEYFSETQRNKGNFPGRFSGRQFSNSRSEMNVSTLELGDSALYLCASSLAHAGELFFGEGSRLTVL.

This chain joins TRBV6-6 and TRBJ1-4; TRBD1 matches 11 bases. From germline, CDR1 is MNHNY and CDR2 SVGAGI (reference sequence). J lost 6 bases, V lost 8 bases, and 2 bases had no gene match. The CDR3 spans 13 residues. CDR3 sequence (DNA): TGTGCCAGCGGACAGGGGGCGGATGAAAAACTGTTTTTT. Translated: CASGQGADEKLFF.

J is TRBJ2-3 and V is TRBV19, with D possibly called TRBD1 or TRBD2 (5 bases each). Per germline, CDR1 LNHDA and CDR2 SQIVND (reference sequence). The V gene lost 3 bases and the J gene lost 5 bases, with 15 bases spanning the gap. The CDR3 covers 15 residues. As DNA, the CDR3 is TGTGCCAGTAGTATCACGGCAGGGAGCGGAGATACGCAGTATTTT. Amino acid sequence: CASSITAGSGDTQYF.

Only a few counts were recorded for this clonotype. The chain recombines TRBV4-2 with TRBJ1-5; possibly TRBD1 for D (5 bases). Trimming took 0 bases from V and 5 from J, leaving 17 bases between them. This CDR3 has 17 residues. Germline CDR1 is LGHNA and CDR2 is YNFKEQ. CDR3 protein: CASSQDRDRSYDQPQHF. DNA of the CDR3: TGTGCCAGCAGCCAAGACAGGGACCGATCTTACGATCAGCCCCAGCATTTT.

This clonotype has a handful of counts. The chain has TRBV15 and TRBJ2-3; D is tentatively TRBD1 or TRBD2 (6 bases each). The V end lost 8 bases, the J end lost 1 base, and 13 bases lay between the germline ends. From germline, CDR1 is LNHNV and CDR2 YYDKDF (reference sequence). This CDR3 region has 14 residues. Written as DNA, the CDR3 is TGTGCCACCGGACAGACTAGGGGCACAGATACGCAGTATTTT. Encoded protein: CATGQTRGTDTQYF.

The chain uses TRBV6-2 or TRBV6-3 and TRBJ2-7; a weak D match, TRBD2 (5 bases). This CDR3 spans 12 amino acids. CDR1 is MNHEY and CDR2 is SVGEGT in the germline V gene. Trimming stripped 8 bases from V and 4 bases from J, with 12 bases between. The CDR3 is CASAHTGYEQYF. CDR3 DNA: TGTGCCAGCGCTCATACGGGGTACGAGCAGTACTTC.

This clonotype was recorded a few times. The V call is TRBV10-2, the J call TRBJ1-3; D is ambiguous. Germline CDR1 WSHSY, CDR2 SAAADI. The CDR3 contains 14 residues. The germline V and J ends were trimmed by 7 bases and 8 bases, with 18 bases remaining between them. CDR3 nucleotides: TGCGCCAGCACGGAGGAAGGGCACGCAGACACCATATATTTT. It specifies CASTEEGHADTIYF.